Listed here are 21 T cell receptor beta chains from one sample, sequenced in a study of technical replicates of blood from several donors. The repertoire was sequenced with immunoSEQ multiplex PCR; TCRdb's copy has only in-frame clones and lacks some. This table has tens of thousands of clones, around 96% appearing once. Sequencing input: T cells isolated from PBMCs. Receptors were obtained from a human donor in good health.

The chain couples TRBV9 to TRBJ2-2; D is undetermined. Germline lookup yields CDR1 SGDLS and CDR2 YYNGEE. Trimming took off 2 bases at V and 0 bases at J, with 5 bases between the two ends. This CDR3 spans 14 amino acids. DNA for the CDR3: TGTGCCAGCAGCGTTGTAGCGAACACCGGGGAGCTGTTTTTT. Protein product: CASSVVANTGELFF. Variable domain in full (rest from reference TRBV9 and TRBJ2-2): DSGVTQTPKHLITATGQRVTLRCSPRSGDLSVYWYQQSLDQGLQFLIQYYNGEERAKGNILERFSAQQFPDLHSELNLSSLELGDSALYFCASSVVANTGELFFGEGSRLTVL.

This clone was seen more than once but under ten times. V usage is TRBV4-1 and J usage is TRBJ2-7; 8 bases are a match to TRBD1. The J segment lost 4 bases and the V segment lost 2 bases, leaving 7 bases of the junction unmatched. Germline lookup yields CDR1 MGHRA and CDR2 YSYEKL. The CDR3 runs 15 residues. The CDR3 DNA sequence: TGCGCCAGCAGCCAACCCGACAGGGGACAATACGAGCAGTACTTC. Protein sequence: CASSQPDRGQYEQYF.

This sequence joins TRBV30 and TRBJ2-3; 8 bases are a match to TRBD1. The V gene end was trimmed by 3 bases and the J gene end by 12 bases; junction bases not matched to a gene: 14. The germline V gene has CDR1 GTSNPN and CDR2 SVGIG (reference sequence). The CDR3 is 14 amino acids. The CDR3, as DNA: TGTGCCTGGAGGCAAAGCTCGGCCGGGACAGGACAGTATTTT. It encodes CAWRQSSAGTGQYF.

This chain's CDR3 is CASSLGLDNEQFF. For the CDR3, the DNA is TGTGCCAGCAGCCTGGGACTAGACAATGAGCAGTTCTTC. The rearrangement joins TRBV5-6 to TRBJ2-1, with TRBD2 matching over 8 bases. V was clipped by 4 bases and J by 5 bases; unmatched bases: 2. This CDR3 is 13 amino acids long. CDR1 and CDR2 (germline): SGHDT, YYEEEE.

This chain uses TRBV5-4 with TRBJ2-1; 7 nucleotides align to TRBD1. After removal of 1 base from V and 4 bases from J, the junction contained 5 bases not matched to a gene. The CDR3 runs 15 residues. Germline CDR1 is SGHNT and CDR2 is YYREEE (reference sequence). The DNA of the CDR3 is TGTGCCAGCAGCTTGAGGACAGGCCATTACAATGAGCAGTTCTTC. Protein sequence: CASSLRTGHYNEQFF. The full variable domain, completed using reference TRBV5-4 and TRBJ2-1, is ETGVTQSPTHLIKTRGQQVTLRCSSQSGHNTVSWYQQALGQGPQFIFQYYREEENGRGNFPPRFSGLQFPNYSSELNVNALELDDSALYLCASSLRTGHYNEQFFGPGTRLTVL.

J is TRBJ1-2 and V is TRBV5-6; D is uncertain. Germline values: CDR1 SGHDT, CDR2 YYEEEE. V was shortened by 0 bases and J by 2 bases, with 14 bases between the two germline ends. CDR3 length: 16 amino acids. Here the CDR3 DNA reads TGTGCCAGCAGCTTGGCCCCGAGGGATCCGAACTATGGCTACACCTTC. Protein: CASSLAPRDPNYGYTF.

The chain employs TRBV5-1 and TRBJ2-5; perhaps TRBD2 as D (5 bases). This CDR3 is 17 amino acids long. Between the trimmed V and J ends, which lost 5 bases and 5 bases, there was a span of 25 bases. Germline values: CDR1 SGHRS, CDR2 YFSETQ. The CDR3 spells CASRTLGNPLGVETQYF. The CDR3 DNA sequence: TGCGCCAGCAGAACCCTCGGGAACCCCTTGGGTGTGGAGACCCAGTACTTC.

The chain is built from TRBV30 and TRBJ2-1, with D possibly matching TRBD2 (5 bases). There are 12 residues in the CDR3. Germline CDR1 is GTSNPN and CDR2 is SVGIG (reference sequence). V lost 5 bases to trimming and J lost 10 bases, with 15 bases between them. CDR3 bases: TGTGCCTGGGCTCCCACTAGAGACGAGCAGTTCTTC. It is translated as CAWAPTRDEQFF.

The rearrangement links TRBV9 to TRBJ2-2; TRBD1 matches 7 bases. This CDR3 is 13 amino acids long. Trimming took 1 base from V and 7 from J; bases not matched to a gene: 1. Germline V gene data show CDR1 as SGDLS and CDR2 as YYNGEE. The CDR3 sequence is CASSVQGDGELFF. For the CDR3, the DNA is TGTGCCAGCAGCGTACAGGGGGACGGGGAGCTGTTTTTT.

The rearrangement uses TRBV14 and TRBJ2-7; 11 bases align to TRBD1. The germline CDR1 and CDR2 sequences are SGHDN and FVKESK. Losses at the gene ends were 1 base for V and 2 bases for J; bases not matched to a gene: 4. This CDR3 region has 16 residues. CDR3 nucleotide sequence: TGTGCCAGCAGCCAAGTTGGGACAGGGGGTGCCTACGAGCAGTACTTC. Amino acids: CASSQVGTGGAYEQYF.

The CDR3 nucleotides read TGTGCCAGCAGTTTAGGACTAGCGATCGGGGAGCTGTTTTTT. Residues: CASSLGLAIGELFF. The J gene is TRBJ2-2, the V gene TRBV27; TRBD2 matches 9 bases. The CDR3 is 14 residues long. The ends lost 2 bases at V and 7 bases at J; junction bases unmatched: 2. CDR1 is MNHEY, CDR2 SMNVEV, per germline (reference sequence).

This sequence joins TRBV7-9 and TRBJ1-5, with 9 bases matching TRBD1. CDR3 length: 17 residues. Germline lookup yields CDR1 SEHNR and CDR2 FQNEAQ (reference sequence). The V segment lost 3 bases and the J segment 6 bases; nucleotides outside the gene matches: 12. DNA of the CDR3: TGTGCCAGCAGCTTGGCAACCGGGACAGGGATTTCTCAGCCCCAGCATTTT. It is translated as CASSLATGTGISQPQHF.

The J gene is TRBJ2-1, the V gene TRBV7-3; 8 nucleotides match TRBD2. The CDR3 loop spans 16 amino acids. Germline CDR1 and CDR2: SGHTA and FQGTGA. With 4 bases clipped from V and 5 bases from J, the junction kept 10 bases outside the gene matches. CDR3 sequence: CASSSYRGGNDNEQFF. DNA for the CDR3: TGTGCCAGCAGCTCCTATCGGGGGGGGAATGACAATGAGCAGTTCTTC.

This chain joins TRBV2 and TRBJ2-1; D possibly corresponds to TRBD2 (6 bases). Trimming removed 7 bases from V and 2 bases from J, with 15 bases in between. The length of the CDR3 is 15 residues. Germline V gene sequence: CDR1 SNHLY, CDR2 FYNNEI. In nucleotides, the CDR3 is TGTGCCAGCACCAGGGACTCAGGAGCCTACAATGAGCAGTTCTTC. Translated: CASTRDSGAYNEQFF. The full variable domain, rest sourced from reference TRBV2 and TRBJ2-1, is EPEVTQTPSHQVTQMGQEVILRCVPISNHLYFYWYRQILGQKVEFLVSFYNNEISEKSEIFDDQFSVERPDGSNFTLKIRSTKLEDSAMYFCASTRDSGAYNEQFFGPGTRLTVL.

This clone was seen a handful of times. In the same sample, other DNA sequences code for this CDR3. The chain links TRBV18 to TRBJ1-5, with 7 positions matching TRBD1. This CDR3 region has 14 residues. The V gene end was trimmed by 3 bases and the J gene end by 6 bases; junction bases not matched to a gene: 5. Germline V gene sequence: CDR1 KGHSH, CDR2 LQKENI. The CDR3 sequence is CASSPEGASQPQHF. CDR3 nucleotide sequence: TGTGCCAGCTCACCTGAGGGGGCTAGTCAGCCCCAGCATTTT.

This chain joins TRBV7-9 and TRBJ2-7; 8 bases align to TRBD2. CDR1 and CDR2 from the germline V gene are SEHNR and FQNEAQ (reference sequence). The CDR3 runs to 17 residues. Trimming at V came to 4 bases and at J to 0 bases, leaving 11 bases not matched to a gene. The CDR3 reads CASSSPLSGGSSYEQYF. The CDR3 coding sequence is TGTGCCAGCAGCTCGCCCCTAAGCGGGGGAAGCTCCTACGAGCAGTACTTC.

Regarding this clone: Its ends do not fully match the called genes, so a read error is possible. The CDR3 nucleotides are TGTGCCAGCAGTGACAAGAGGGGGTTGGATTTT. Protein product: CASSDKRGLDF. The chain links TRBV6-1 to TRBJ1-3; TRBD1 is a possible D gene (6 bases). Germline V gives CDR1 MNHNS, CDR2 SASEGT. The CDR3 has 11 amino acids.

The CDR3 region is CASSHMTSGSADTQYF. CDR3 DNA sequence: TGTGCCAGCAGCCACATGACTAGCGGGAGTGCAGATACGCAGTATTTT. This chain joins TRBV5-6 and TRBJ2-3; 12 bases line up with TRBD2. There are 16 residues in the CDR3. Germline V gene lookup returns CDR1 SGHDT and CDR2 YYEEEE. After removal of 4 bases from V and 4 bases from J, the junction contained 7 bases not matched to a gene.

This chain links TRBV2 with TRBJ2-2; D gene unclear. Trimming stripped 8 bases from V and 3 bases from J, with 4 bases between. Per germline, CDR1 SNHLY and CDR2 FYNNEI. CDR3 length: 11 amino acids. CDR3 nucleotides: TGTGCCAGCGGAGACACCGGGGAGCTGTTTTTT. This encodes CASGDTGELFF.

This sequence joins TRBV13 and TRBJ2-7, with TRBD2 identical over 7 bases. Trimming cost V 6 bases and J 2 bases; bases outside gene matches: 7. The CDR3 loop spans 14 amino acids. Per germline, CDR1 PRHDT and CDR2 FYEKMQ (reference sequence). CDR3 nucleotide sequence: TGTGCCAGCAGACGCCCGGGAGGTACCTACGAGCAGTACTTC. This sequence encodes CASRRPGGTYEQYF.

This chain connects TRBV6-1 to TRBJ1-3; TRBD1 matches 8 bases. Trimming at V came to 9 bases and at J to 8 bases, leaving 9 bases not matched to a gene. Germline V lookup: CDR1 MNHNS, CDR2 SASEGT. CDR3 length: 13 amino acids. The CDR3 spells CASQTGVGYTIYF. The CDR3 region has the DNA TGTGCCAGTCAGACAGGGGTGGGATACACCATATATTTT.